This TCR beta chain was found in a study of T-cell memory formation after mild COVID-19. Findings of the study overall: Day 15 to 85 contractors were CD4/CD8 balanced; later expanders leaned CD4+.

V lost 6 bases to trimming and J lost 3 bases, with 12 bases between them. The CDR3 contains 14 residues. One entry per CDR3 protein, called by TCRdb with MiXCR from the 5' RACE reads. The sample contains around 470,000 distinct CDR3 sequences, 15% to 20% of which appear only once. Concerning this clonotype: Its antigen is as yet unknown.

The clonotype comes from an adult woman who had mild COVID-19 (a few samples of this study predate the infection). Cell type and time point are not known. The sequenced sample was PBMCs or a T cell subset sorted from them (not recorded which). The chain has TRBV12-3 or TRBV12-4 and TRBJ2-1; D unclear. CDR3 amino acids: CASRSVRSYNEQFF. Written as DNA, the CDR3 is TGTGCCAGCAGGAGCGTTCGAAGCTACAATGAGCAGTTCTTC.